These 28 T cell receptor beta chains were all obtained from the same sample, sequenced in a study of blood T cell repertoires in COVID-19. Method: immunoSEQ multiplex PCR; TCRdb's copy keeps in-frame clones and lacks some. Of around 200,000 clones in the sample, about 80% are singletons; the top ten hold about 2.7%. Sequenced sample: peripheral blood. All receptors come from a human donor with acute or convalescent COVID-19. The donor label of this sample is uncertain.

The gene calls are TRBV10-3 and TRBJ1-2; D is uncertain. The CDR3 totals 15 residues. The V end lost 0 bases, the J end lost 2 bases, and 10 bases lay between the germline ends. CDR1 and CDR2 from the germline V gene are ENHRY and SYGVKD. CDR3 nucleotide sequence: TGTGCCATCAGTGAGTCGATAACAGTCAACTATGGCTACACCTTC. Its translation is CAISESITVNYGYTF.

The chain uses TRBV30 and TRBJ1-6, with a weak D call TRBD1 (5 bases). CDR3 size: 14 residues. The germline V gene has CDR1 GTSNPN and CDR2 SVGIG (reference sequence). V lost 2 bases to trimming and J lost 8 bases, with 13 bases between them. DNA for the CDR3: TGTGCCTGGAGTAGGGGAGGGAAGGATTCACCCCTCCACTTT. Translating it yields CAWSRGGKDSPLHF.

The chain recombines TRBV7-3 with TRBJ2-1; D might be TRBD2 (6 bases). Germline V CDR1 and CDR2: SGHTA, FQGTGA. V shed 5 bases and J shed 2 bases, with 16 bases lying between them. The CDR3 totals 16 residues. The CDR3 region has the DNA TGTGCCAGCAGCCGGTCAGGAGGGGTGACCTACAATGAGCAGTTCTTC. As protein: CASSRSGGVTYNEQFF.

The chain uses TRBV19 and TRBJ1-5; D perhaps matches TRBD1 (5 bases). V dropped 3 bases and J dropped 1 base, with 7 bases sitting between them. Per germline, CDR1 LNHDA and CDR2 SQIVND (reference sequence). This CDR3 region has 14 residues. The CDR3 protein is CASSMKGSNQPQHF. The CDR3 DNA is TGTGCCAGTAGTATGAAGGGGAGCAATCAGCCCCAGCATTTT.

The rearrangement links TRBV20-1 to TRBJ1-5, with a tentative D call TRBD1 (6 bases). Germline V gene data show CDR1 as DFQATT and CDR2 as SNEGSKA (reference sequence). Trimming stripped 6 bases from V and 4 bases from J, with 22 bases between. The CDR3 spans 16 residues. This chain's CDR3 is CSASRPGHEFNQPQHF. The CDR3 nucleotides read TGCAGTGCCAGTCGTCCGGGACATGAGTTTAATCAGCCCCAGCATTTT.

The chain uses TRBV3-1 (or the pseudogene TRBV3-2) and TRBJ2-5, with D possibly matching TRBD2 (6 bases). Trimming left V 0 bases short and J 3 bases short, with 11 bases between. The CDR3 has 15 residues. Germline CDR1 LGHDT, CDR2 YNNKEL (reference sequence). The CDR3 region is CASSQDRGNEETQYF. CDR3 in DNA: TGTGCCAGCAGCCAAGATCGGGGGAATGAAGAGACCCAGTACTTC.

The V and J genes are TRBV9 and TRBJ1-4, with no clear D. The germline V gene has CDR1 SGDLS and CDR2 YYNGEE. Trimming removed 0 bases at V and 0 bases at J, with 9 bases between. This CDR3 comprises 16 residues. The CDR3 bases are TGTGCCAGCAGCGTAGGAGGCGGGGCAACTAATGAAAAACTGTTTTTT. This codes for CASSVGGGATNEKLFF.

V and J are TRBV7-3 and TRBJ2-1; D uncertain. Per germline, CDR1 SGHTA and CDR2 FQGTGA. The CDR3 extends over 21 amino acids. V lost 1 base and J lost 1, with 26 bases in between. The CDR3 bases are TGTGCCAGCAGCTTAAAACCTTCGGCGGAACCGGCATGGGTGTCCTACAATGAGCAGTTCTTC. Amino acid sequence: CASSLKPSAEPAWVSYNEQFF. The full variable domain, rest sourced from reference TRBV7-3 and TRBJ2-1, is GAGVSQTPSNKVTEKGKYVELRCDPISGHTALYWYRQSLGQGPEFLIYFQGTGAADDSGLPNDRFFAVRPEGSVSTLKIQRTERGDSAVYLCASSLKPSAEPAWVSYNEQFFGPGTRLTVL.

V gene TRBV11-2 combines with J gene TRBJ2-7, with D possibly TRBD1 on 5 matching bases. V was shortened by 1 base and J by 3 bases, with 7 bases between the two germline ends. This CDR3 contains 13 residues. Germline V gives CDR1 SGHAT, CDR2 FQNNGV. The CDR3 loop reads CASSLGQIYEQYF. In nucleotides, the CDR3 is TGTGCCAGCAGCTTAGGACAGATCTACGAGCAGTACTTC. Full variable domain (outside the CDR3, taken from reference TRBV11-2 and TRBJ2-7): EAGVAQSPRYKIIEKRQSVAFWCNPISGHATLYWYQQILGQGPKLLIQFQNNGVVDDSQLPKDRFSAERLKGVDSTLKIQPAKLEDSAVYLCASSLGQIYEQYFGPGTRLTVT.

V usage is TRBV18 and J usage is TRBJ2-1, with 7 bases identical to TRBD1. The CDR3 has 13 residues. V lost 2 bases to trimming and J lost 5 bases; unmatched junction nucleotides: 0. In germline, CDR1 is KGHSH, CDR2 LQKENI. The CDR3 DNA reads TGTGCCAGCTCACCAGGACAGGACAATGAGCAGTTCTTC. Residues: CASSPGQDNEQFF.

The chain recombines TRBV2 with TRBJ1-1; the match to TRBD1 covers 7 bases. The CDR3 runs 11 residues. Germline V CDR1 and CDR2: SNHLY, FYNNEI. V gave up 6 bases and J gave up 8 bases; unmatched junction bases: 3. CDR3 residues: CASSSDREAFF. The DNA for the CDR3 is TGTGCCAGCAGCTCGGACAGGGAAGCTTTCTTT.

The chain is built from TRBV11-2 and TRBJ2-2; 7 bases align to TRBD2. Germline lookup yields CDR1 SGHAT and CDR2 FQNNGV. Trimming cost V 4 bases and J 4 bases; bases outside gene matches: 0. CDR3 length equals 13 residues. The CDR3 reads CASSSGGTGELFF. As DNA, the CDR3 is TGTGCCAGCAGCTCGGGGGGCACCGGGGAGCTGTTTTTT. Complete variable domain (other parts from reference TRBV11-2 and TRBJ2-2): EAGVAQSPRYKIIEKRQSVAFWCNPISGHATLYWYQQILGQGPKLLIQFQNNGVVDDSQLPKDRFSAERLKGVDSTLKIQPAKLEDSAVYLCASSSGGTGELFFGEGSRLTVL.

V and J are TRBV28 and TRBJ2-6, with D possibly TRBD2 on 6 matching bases. Germline-derived CDR1 and CDR2 are MDHEN and SYDVKM. V was shortened by 3 bases and J by 3 bases, with 12 bases between the two germline ends. The CDR3 runs 16 residues. CDR3 residues: CASSFRGTDGANVLTF. The CDR3 DNA reads as TGTGCCAGCAGTTTTCGAGGGACTGATGGGGCCAACGTCCTGACTTTC. Full variable domain (rest looked up from reference TRBV28 and TRBJ2-6): DVKVTQSSRYLVKRTGEKVFLECVQDMDHENMFWYRQDPGLGLRLIYFSYDVKMKEKGDIPEGYSVSREKKERFSLILESASTNQTSMYLCASSFRGTDGANVLTFGAGSRLTVL.

The chain recombines TRBV7-3 with TRBJ2-6; 7 positions match TRBD1. V shed 5 bases and J 4 bases; nucleotides not matched to a gene: 5. The length of the CDR3 is 15 residues. Germline V gives CDR1 SGHTA, CDR2 FQGTGA. The CDR3, as DNA: TGTGCCAGCAGCCTGAGGGGGCCCGGGGCCAACGTCCTGACTTTC. As protein: CASSLRGPGANVLTF.

The chain has TRBV15 and TRBJ2-3, with 9 bases fitting TRBD2. The CDR3 spans 15 residues. Looked up from germline, CDR1 is LNHNV and CDR2 is YYDKDF (reference sequence). V lost 0 bases, J lost 6 bases, and 4 bases stayed unmatched. CDR3: CATSRDPTSGDTQYF. CDR3 bases: TGTGCCACCAGCAGAGATCCCACTAGCGGGGATACGCAGTATTTT.

The chain uses TRBV5-1 and TRBJ2-7; 12 nucleotides align to TRBD1. Trimming cost V 4 bases and J 7 bases; bases outside gene matches: 6. CDR1 and CDR2 from the germline V gene are SGHRS and YFSETQ. The CDR3 is 14 amino acids. The CDR3 sequence is CASSEGQGAREQYF. The CDR3 region has the DNA TGCGCCAGCAGCGAGGGACAGGGGGCGAGGGAGCAGTACTTC. Combining the CDR3 with reference TRBV5-1 and TRBJ2-7 gives the whole variable domain KAGVTQTPRYLIKTRGQQVTLSCSPISGHRSVSWYQQTPGQGLQFLFEYFSETQRNKGNFPGRFSGRQFSNSRSEMNVSTLELGDSALYLCASSEGQGAREQYFGPGTRLTVT.

The V call is TRBV11-2, the J call TRBJ2-7; D remains ambiguous. This CDR3 comprises 12 residues. Between the trimmed V and J ends, which lost 2 bases and 1 base, there was a span of 3 bases. The V gene's germline CDR1 is SGHAT and CDR2 FQNNGV. The CDR3 DNA reads as TGTGCCAGCAGCTTACGGTCCTACGAGCAGTACTTC. Amino acids: CASSLRSYEQYF.

Worth noting for this clone: Lacking the conserved final phenylalanine or tryptophan, this CDR3 likely reflects a read error. The limits of the CDR3 on the DNA are not certain, so only TCRdb's listed CDR3 is given. This chain links TRBV19 with TRBJ2-7; TRBD1, the D gene given by the table, was not confirmed from the DNA. Looked up from germline, CDR1 is LNHDA and CDR2 is SQIVND (reference sequence). The CDR3 is 14 residues long, ends included. The CDR3 sequence is CASSVDPGDRVGDR.

V and J are TRBV9 and TRBJ2-3; the match to TRBD2 covers 8 bases. Germline V gene lookup returns CDR1 SGDLS and CDR2 YYNGEE. The CDR3 extends over 15 amino acids. Losses at the gene ends were 3 bases for V and 3 bases for J; bases not matched to a gene: 6. In nucleotides, the CDR3 is TGTGCCAGCAGCGGAACAGCGGGGGTTACAGATACGCAGTATTTT. As protein: CASSGTAGVTDTQYF.

The chain combines TRBV9 with TRBJ1-1, with D possibly matching TRBD1 (6 bases). Germline CDR1 is SGDLS and CDR2 is YYNGEE. The CDR3 sequence is 14 residues long. V lost 4 bases, J lost 5 bases, and 15 bases lay in between. As DNA, the CDR3 is TGTGCCAGCAGCCCCCCAGGGGTTTGGACTGAAGCTTTCTTT. It yields the protein CASSPPGVWTEAFF.

The genes are TRBV7-3 and TRBJ1-2; D is ambiguous. The CDR3 loop spans 18 amino acids. V was trimmed by 2 bases and J by 0 bases, leaving 19 bases between them. CDR1 SGHTA and CDR2 FQGTGA come from the germline V gene. The DNA for the CDR3 is TGTGCCAGCAGCTTAGGTGGCAGACTCGAGTTAGCTAACTATGGCTACACCTTC. Translating it yields CASSLGGRLELANYGYTF.

The DNA of the CDR3 is TGTGCCAGCAGCGGGGTCCAGCGGGAGGGAAAAACAACTTACAATGAGCAGTTCTTC. Its protein is CASSGVQREGKTTYNEQFF. V usage is TRBV9 and J usage is TRBJ2-1; TRBD2 matches 10 bases. Germline CDR1 reads SGDLS; CDR2 reads YYNGEE. The V gene end was trimmed by 3 bases and the J gene end by 4 bases; junction bases not matched to a gene: 16. The CDR3 sequence is 19 residues long.

V gene TRBV5-4 combines with J gene TRBJ1-2; possible D gene TRBD1, 5 bases. The CDR3 is 13 amino acids. Germline values: CDR1 SGHNT, CDR2 YYREEE (reference sequence). V was pared by 5 bases and J by 8 bases, with 16 bases between. This CDR3 is CASSFTGAVGYTF. The CDR3 DNA reads TGTGCCAGCAGTTTCACTGGGGCCGTGGGCTACACCTTC. Together with reference TRBV5-4 and TRBJ1-2, the CDR3 gives the full variable domain: ETGVTQSPTHLIKTRGQQVTLRCSSQSGHNTVSWYQQALGQGPQFIFQYYREEENGRGNFPPRFSGLQFPNYSSELNVNALELDDSALYLCASSFTGAVGYTFGSGTRLTVV.

The CDR3 DNA sequence: TGTGCCAGCAGCCCGGGACAGAGCTCTGGAAACACCATATATTTT. Residues: CASSPGQSSGNTIYF. The rearrangement uses TRBV7-2 and TRBJ1-3, with 7 bases that match TRBD1. After removal of 5 bases from V and 0 bases from J, the junction contained 4 bases not matched to a gene. This CDR3 contains 15 residues. CDR1 and CDR2 (germline): SGHTA, FQGNSA.

J is TRBJ1-2 and V is TRBV30, with TRBD1 identical over 7 bases. With V trimmed by 5 bases and J by 3 bases, 6 bases remained unmatched. Looked up from germline, CDR1 is GTSNPN and CDR2 is SVGIG (reference sequence). This CDR3 spans 13 amino acids. Here the CDR3 DNA reads TGTGCCTGGCGACAGGGTGACTACTATGGCTACACCTTC. This sequence encodes CAWRQGDYYGYTF.

This chain links TRBV28 with TRBJ2-7; 10 bases are shared with TRBD1. V was clipped by 5 bases and J by 4 bases; unmatched bases: 5. CDR1 is MDHEN, CDR2 SYDVKM, per germline. CDR3 length equals 14 residues. CDR3 residues: CASSRQGAGYEQYF. CDR3 bases: TGTGCCAGCAGTCGACAGGGGGCGGGGTACGAGCAGTACTTC.

V and J are TRBV7-2 and TRBJ2-7; the D gene is possibly TRBD2 (6 bases). Germline CDR1 reads SGHTA; CDR2 reads FQGNSA. Trimming took 5 bases from V and 3 from J, leaving 17 bases between them. CDR3 size: 15 residues. The DNA for the CDR3 is TGTGCCAGCAGCCGGGGTGGGGACTTCAACTACGAGCAGTACTTC. Protein product: CASSRGGDFNYEQYF.

This clone was recorded a few times. V and J are TRBV28 and TRBJ1-4; 8 bases are a match to TRBD1. The CDR3 totals 12 residues. Per germline, CDR1 MDHEN and CDR2 SYDVKM. Losses at the gene ends were 11 bases for V and 5 bases for J; bases not matched to a gene: 4. The CDR3 is CARQGKNEKLFF. In DNA, the CDR3 is TGTGCCCGACAGGGGAAAAATGAAAAACTGTTTTTT.